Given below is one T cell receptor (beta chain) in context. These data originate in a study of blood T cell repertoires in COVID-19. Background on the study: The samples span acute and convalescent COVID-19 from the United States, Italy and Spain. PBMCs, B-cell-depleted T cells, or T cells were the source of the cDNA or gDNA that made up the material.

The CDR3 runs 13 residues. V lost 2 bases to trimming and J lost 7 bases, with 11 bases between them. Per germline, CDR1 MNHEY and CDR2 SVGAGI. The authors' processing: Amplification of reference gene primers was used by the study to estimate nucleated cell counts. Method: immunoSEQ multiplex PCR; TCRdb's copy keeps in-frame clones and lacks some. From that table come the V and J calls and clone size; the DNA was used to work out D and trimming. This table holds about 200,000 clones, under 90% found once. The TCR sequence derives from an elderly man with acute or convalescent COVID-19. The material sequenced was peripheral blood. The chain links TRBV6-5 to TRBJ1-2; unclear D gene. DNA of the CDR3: TGTGCCAGCAGTTACCCTACCCTCCGTGGCTACACCTTC. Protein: CASSYPTLRGYTF.